This T cell receptor beta chain emerged from a study of shared clonotypes between healthy human individuals. As for the study in general: The plates for each donor numbered three CD4 naive, three CD4 memory, two CD8 naive and one CD8 memory.

Several immunoSEQ plates held equal portions of the genomic DNA taken from each subset. TCRdb keeps only in-frame clones here, not all; method: immunoSEQ multiplex PCR. The table lists some 690,000 clones, around 90% of them singletons. The CDR3 is made up of 15 amino acids. The V gene end was trimmed by 4 bases and the J gene end by 5 bases; junction bases not matched to a gene: 8. Germline CDR1 SGHRS, CDR2 YFSETQ. Sequenced sample: memory CD8+ T cells from PBMCs. Subset meaning: CD45RO+ cells pooled with CCR7-negative TemRA cells. This clonotype originated in a man between 18 and 35 years old in good health. Some clones in this sample may be carry-over from other donors' samples. The rearrangement joins TRBV5-1 to TRBJ2-1; 8 bases fit TRBD2. DNA for the CDR3: TGCGCCAGCAGCCCGGGACTAGGGGAGCACAATGAGCAGTTCTTC. This translates into CASSPGLGEHNEQFF.